In this sample, the clone carrying this T cell receptor (beta chain) turned up a few times. Study processing details: Amplification from reference gene primers served as the basis for estimated nucleated cell counts. Only in-frame clones appear in the TCRdb table, and some are missing; sequencing was by immunoSEQ multiplex PCR. The DNA gave D and trimming, while V, J and clone size come from that table. The sample shows under 95,000 clones, 75% to 85% of them seen only once. Recruited during active infection, patients (from Seattle) were subsequently followed longitudinally. The sample belongs to a study of blood T cell repertoires in COVID-19. The overall study: Sources were T cells, B-cell-depleted T cells, or PBMCs; the material itself was cDNA or gDNA.

The sequence was collected from a man aged 45-65 years with COVID-19, enrolled during active disease. Sequencing was carried out using peripheral blood.

In nucleotides, the CDR3 is TGCGCCAGCAGCCAAGATAGAACAGGGAACACCGGGGAGCTGTTTTTT. As protein: CASSQDRTGNTGELFF. The chain joins TRBV4-3 to TRBJ2-2; weak D call: TRBD1 (5 bases). This CDR3 has 16 residues. CDR1 is LGHNA, CDR2 YSLEER, per germline. V lost 0 bases, J lost 1 base, and 9 bases lay in between.